One T cell receptor beta chain is described in this entry. The antigen this receptor binds is unknown. No base qualities exist here, and no much larger clone lies one base off it. This specimen comes from a study of blood T cells in healthy people across ages (dated by TCRdb to the mid-2010s). For the wider study: In model experiments, template switching captured about one uniquely barcoded TCR beta cDNA molecule for every two T cells. Using deep sequencing normalized with unique cDNA molecular identifiers, the study measured how TCR beta repertoire diversity changes with age. The donors were split into four age groups: young (average about 16 years), middle-aged (39), aged (62) and long-lived (roughly 77). To avoid experimental bias, donors of different ages were distributed randomly across sequencing lanes. For two donors (one aged 18 to 30 and one aged 80 or older), the study analyzed two additional independent replicas of 1 million unique cDNA reads from the same blood draw.

V is reduced by 3 bases and J by 7 bases, leaving a spacing of 10 bases between them. Reading the germline V gene gives CDR1 SGHTA and CDR2 FQGNSA. From cysteine to phenylalanine, the CDR3 is 13 amino acids long. Left in the record is the CDR3 DNA by itself, 39 bases read in frame from the first base. Libraries were built with 5' RACE. Sequencer: Illumina HiSeq 2500. A second about 7 to 12 cycle PCR used a sample-barcoded 5' primer and a J-beta primer mix. Each TCR beta cDNA molecule received a unique molecular identifier from a template-switch 5' adaptor carrying 12 random nucleotides. Each sample yielded at least 2.5 million CDR3-containing paired-end reads. First-strand cDNA synthesis was performed from all RNA using the Mint cDNA synthesis kit, with priming by a TRBC-specific oligonucleotide. Following uracil-DNA glycosylase treatment, a first 18-cycle PCR with universal primers M1SS and BC2_uni_R was performed on all cDNA. Per the source publication's procedure: Each sample was normalized by randomly selecting 1 million high-quality reads, each carrying a distinct molecular identifier. Reads sharing molecular identifiers were discarded rather than binned into consensus sequences. MiTCR, run with a Q25 quality threshold and the strictest error-elimination algorithm, handled CDR3 identification, clonotype clustering and error correction. A nonparametric unseen species model with Euler transformation was used to estimate a lower bound on total TCR beta diversity. In TCRdb, the public reads were trimmed at Q25 with fastp and aligned with MiXCR, with productive beta chains retained. Rows matching on CDR3 protein sequence are summarized as one entry with the most common DNA and genes. These V and J calls are TCRdb output, not the study's own analysis. For this sample the table gives 600,000 or so distinct CDR3 sequences, of which roughly 48% were detected only once. Around 23% of the sample comes from the top ten.

Study-wide findings and limitations: Observed TCR beta diversity correlated strongly with the percentage of naive T cells measured by flow cytometry. Since profiling was done on bulk unsorted PBMCs, naive and antigen-experienced compartments could not be conclusively compared. Estimates of total diversity based on one million sequenced T cells were considered lower bounds and underestimates. Compared with the aged group, the long-lived group had more naive CD4+ T cells, fewer expanded clones and increased TCR diversity, suggesting age selection. Donor CMV infection status was unknown, potentially confounding age-related changes in expanded clonotypes. As age increased, observed TCR beta diversity per million T cells dropped in a roughly linear way, and a significant reduction was already evident by age around 41.

The 40 or so donors, aged roughly 6 to 95 years, were systemically healthy Caucasian individuals from Russia. Each donor gave around 9.8 milliliters of peripheral blood, collected into EDTA-treated Vacutainer tubes. Ficoll-Paque density-gradient centrifugation was used to isolate PBMCs, with at least 6 million per sample. Total RNA was extracted from PBMCs with Trizol reagent, with at least 6 micrograms obtained per sample. For every donor, flow cytometry on a PBMC aliquot measured the percentage of naive CD45RAhigh/CD27high T cells. This receptor was identified in an elderly man in good health. Sequences were obtained from blood. The rearranged chain carries TRBV7-2 and TRBJ1-5; the D gene is possibly TRBD1, with 6 bases matching. The CDR3 reads as follows: CASSLGGLQPQHF. The base sequence is TGTGCCAGCAGCTTGGGGGGGCTCCAGCCCCAGCATTTT.